The rows below give T cell receptor beta chains drawn from one sample of a study of T cell responses to AZD1222 COVID-19 vaccine. Some clones are missing from TCRdb's copy, which holds only in-frame ones; the method was immunoSEQ multiplex PCR. The table lists roughly 140,000 clones, roughly 88% of them singletons, with approximately 3.1% in the top ten. Here the sequenced sample was peripheral blood, taken on day 0 of MenACWY control vaccination. The source of these receptors is an adult in good health. CDR3s include the opening cysteine and the closing phenylalanine or tryptophan. The D gene is left open where the match is weak. For some rows the clone size is stated as once, few or many, or as a class when expanded; others skip it.

V gene: TRBV11-2; D gene: TRBD1; J gene: TRBJ1-1; clone size: NA; CDR3 protein: CASSLGGQEVWANTEAFF; CDR3 DNA: TGTGCCAGCAGCTTAGGGGGACAGGAAGTTTGGGCGAACACTGAAGCTTTCTTT
V gene: TRBV4-3; D gene: TRBD1; J gene: TRBJ1-5; clone size: NA; CDR3 protein: CASSQVTGVNQPQHF; CDR3 DNA: TGCGCCAGCAGCCAAGTGACAGGGGTAAATCAGCCCCAGCATTTT
V gene: TRBV10-3; D gene: NA; J gene: TRBJ1-1; clone size: NA; CDR3 protein: CAISGRQNTEAFF; CDR3 DNA: TGTGCCATCAGTGGCAGACAGAACACTGAAGCTTTCTTT
V gene: TRBV5-1; D gene: NA; J gene: TRBJ1-2; clone size: NA; CDR3 protein: CASSLTAQIDYGYTF; CDR3 DNA: TGCGCCAGCAGCTTGACCGCTCAGATAGACTATGGCTACACCTTC
V gene: TRBV7-9; D gene: NA; J gene: TRBJ1-1; clone size: NA; CDR3 protein: CASSLTTNTEAFF; CDR3 DNA: TGTGCCAGCAGCTTAACCACGAACACTGAAGCTTTCTTT
V gene: TRBV2; D gene: TRBD1; J gene: TRBJ1-5; clone size: NA; CDR3 protein: CASRTDRASNQPQHF; CDR3 DNA: TGTGCCAGCAGAACGGACAGGGCTAGCAATCAGCCCCAGCATTTT
V gene: TRBV4-2; D gene: NA; J gene: TRBJ2-5; clone size: once; CDR3 protein: CASSQEGLQETQYF; CDR3 DNA: TGTGCCAGCAGCCAAGAGGGACTCCAAGAGACCCAGTACTTC
V gene: TRBV28; D gene: NA; J gene: TRBJ2-2; clone size: NA; CDR3 protein: CASSADRVRELFF; CDR3 DNA: TGTGCCAGCAGCGCTGACAGAGTCAGGGAGCTGTTTTTT
V gene: TRBV6-2/TRBV6-3; D gene: NA; J gene: TRBJ1-4; clone size: NA; CDR3 protein: CASSYSSAEQEKLFF; CDR3 DNA: TGTGCCAGCAGTTACTCGTCGGCGGAGCAGGAAAAACTGTTTTTT
V gene: TRBV11-2; D gene: TRBD1; J gene: TRBJ1-2; clone size: NA; CDR3 protein: CASSRGTGPLYGYTF; CDR3 DNA: TGTGCCAGCAGCCGCGGGACAGGGCCTCTATATGGCTACACCTTC
V gene: TRBV30; D gene: NA; J gene: TRBJ2-6; clone size: NA; CDR3 protein: CAWSPPWGAGANVLTF; CDR3 DNA: TGTGCCTGGAGCCCCCCATGGGGTGCTGGGGCCAACGTCCTGACTTTC
V gene: TRBV7-8; D gene: NA; J gene: TRBJ1-5; clone size: NA; CDR3 protein: CASSFRDSNQPQHF; CDR3 DNA: TGTGCCAGCAGCTTCCGGGATAGCAATCAGCCCCAGCATTTT
V gene: TRBV5-8; D gene: NA; J gene: TRBJ1-6; clone size: NA; CDR3 protein: CASSLERNRGSPLHF; CDR3 DNA: TGTGCCAGCAGCTTGGAAAGGAACCGAGGATCACCCCTCCACTTT
V gene: TRBV10-3; D gene: TRBD1; J gene: TRBJ1-2; clone size: NA; CDR3 protein: CAISPRTGDGYTF; CDR3 DNA: TGTGCCATCAGTCCTAGGACAGGGGATGGCTACACCTTC
V gene: TRBV28; D gene: TRBD1; J gene: TRBJ1-4; clone size: NA; CDR3 protein: CASGAGGGLNEKLFF; CDR3 DNA: TGTGCCAGCGGCGCGGGAGGGGGCCTTAATGAAAAACTGTTTTTT
V gene: TRBV5-5; D gene: NA; J gene: TRBJ2-3; clone size: NA; CDR3 protein: CASSGLSSTDTQYF; CDR3 DNA: TGTGCCAGCAGTGGACTGTCTAGCACAGATACGCAGTATTTT
V gene: TRBV3-1/TRBV3-2; D gene: NA; J gene: TRBJ2-2; clone size: NA; CDR3 protein: CASSQVTVSGELFF; CDR3 DNA: TGTGCCAGCAGCCAGGTGACAGTCTCCGGGGAGCTGTTTTTT
V gene: TRBV29-1; D gene: NA; J gene: TRBJ1-4; clone size: NA; CDR3 protein: CSGGGTNEKLFF; CDR3 DNA: TGCAGCGGGGGGGGAACTAATGAAAAACTGTTTTTT
V gene: TRBV12-3/TRBV12-4; D gene: NA; J gene: TRBJ2-7; clone size: NA; CDR3 protein: CASSGALGYEQYF; CDR3 DNA: TGTGCCAGCAGCGGGGCTTTGGGGTACGAGCAGTACTTC
V gene: TRBV30; D gene: TRBD1; J gene: TRBJ1-5; clone size: few; CDR3 protein: CAWSRGPRQPQHF; CDR3 DNA: TGTGCCTGGAGCAGGGGGCCGCGTCAGCCCCAGCATTTT